Listed below are T cell receptor beta chains from one sample, sequenced in a study of OX40 agonist ivuxolimab in advanced cancers. Sequencing was performed with immunoSEQ multiplex PCR; in TCRdb, only in-frame clones are kept and a portion is missing. The sample yields some 80,000 clones, 84% seen once. Sequencing used CD4+ or CD8+ T cells sorted from blood, obtained in a trial of the OX40 agonist ivuxolimab. The receptors were sampled from an adult with an advanced solid tumor such as melanoma, head and neck, liver or kidney cancer. Each CDR3 is given with its conserved first and last residue. Each record gives: clone size, J gene, V gene, D gene, CDR3 DNA, CDR3 protein. D genes are given only for firm matches. Rows may omit the clone size; those that give it use once, few, many or a size class.

NA | TRBJ2-4 | TRBV6-6 | NA | TGTGCCAGCAGCCTCCTAGGGGGAGGCGGGAACATTCAGTACTTC | CASSLLGGGGNIQYF
NA | TRBJ2-5 | TRBV6-6 | NA | TGTGCCAGCAGTCAGACACGGGAGACCCAGTACTTC | CASSQTRETQYF
NA | TRBJ2-4 | TRBV2 | TRBD2 | TGTGCCAGCAGGGGACTAGCGGGAGCTATAAACATTCAGTACTTC | CASRGLAGAINIQYF
NA | TRBJ2-7 | TRBV5-1 | NA | TGCGCCAGCAGCTTGGACCCTAACAGTTACGGGCAGTACTTC | CASSLDPNSYGQYF
NA | TRBJ1-4 | TRBV7-9 | TRBD1 | TGTGCCAGCAGCCAAATATATGGGACAGGGGATGAAAAACTGTTTTTT | CASSQIYGTGDEKLFF
NA | TRBJ1-4 | TRBV7-2 | NA | TGTGCCAGCAGCCCAAGCAGGACCATTAATGAAAAACTGTTTTTT | CASSPSRTINEKLFF
NA | TRBJ2-7 | TRBV6-1 | NA | TGTGCCAGCACCCCAAGCTACGAGCAGTACTTC | CASTPSYEQYF
NA | TRBJ1-6 | TRBV6-5 | NA | TGTGCCAGCAGTTACGGGAATTCACCCCTCCACTTT | CASSYGNSPLHF
once | TRBJ1-1 | TRBV7-9 | NA | TGTGCCAGCAGCTTACAGGGGAACACTGAAGCTTTCTTT | CASSLQGNTEAFF
NA | TRBJ1-1 | TRBV2 | NA | TGTGCCAGCAGGGGAATAACTGAAGCTTTCTTT | CASRGITEAFF
few | TRBJ1-2 | TRBV2 | NA | TGTGCCAGCAGTTACGACAGCCATGGTGGCTACACCTTC | CASSYDSHGGYTF
once | TRBJ2-3 | TRBV29-1 | NA | TGCAGCGTTGACGACAGAGGGTTCACAGATACGCAGTATTTT | CSVDDRGFTDTQYF
NA | TRBJ1-5 | TRBV4-1 | NA | TGCGCCAGCAGCCAAGGATTGGGGGGAGGTGGAGGGCCCCAGCATTTT | CASSQGLGGGGGPQHF
NA | TRBJ2-7 | TRBV6-6 | TRBD1 | TGTGCCAGCAGTTACTCAAGGACAGGGAGCTCCTACGAGCAGTACTTC | CASSYSRTGSSYEQYF
NA | TRBJ2-7 | TRBV28 | NA | TGTGCCAGCAGTTTAGCGGGGTATTCCTACGAGCAGTACTTC | CASSLAGYSYEQYF
NA | TRBJ2-1 | TRBV2 | NA | TGTGCCAGCAGTGACTCCGGGGACTACAATGAGCAGTTCTTC | CASSDSGDYNEQFF
NA | TRBJ2-1 | TRBV5-6 | TRBD2 | TGTGCCAGCAGCTTGATCGCACTAGCGGGAGGCTTGGCCTACAATGAGCAGTTCTTC | CASSLIALAGGLAYNEQFF
NA | TRBJ2-3 | TRBV7-2 | NA | TGTGCCAGCAGCTTAGAGCAGGGGCTTTCGGATACGCAGTATTTT | CASSLEQGLSDTQYF
NA | TRBJ2-2 | TRBV30 | NA | TGTGCCTGCCCTCGGGGAGGGGGCATGAACACCGGGGAGCTGTTTTTT | CACPRGGGMNTGELFF
NA | TRBJ1-6 | TRBV4-3 | NA | TGCGCCAGCAGCCAAGATTGGCTAAATTCACCCCTCCACTTT | CASSQDWLNSPLHF
NA | TRBJ2-2 | TRBV7-9 | NA | TGTGCCAGCAGCTCCCCCCCCGGTAGCGCCGGGGAGCTGTTTTTT | CASSSPPGSAGELFF
NA | TRBJ2-2 | TRBV6-5 | NA | TGTGCCAGCAGTTACCCCCCCGGGGAGCTGTTTTTT | CASSYPPGELFF
few | TRBJ1-2 | TRBV5-4 | NA | TGTGCCAGCAGCTTGTCCAGGCTCGACTATGGCTACACCTTC | CASSLSRLDYGYTF
few | TRBJ2-3 | TRBV18 | NA | TGTGCCAGCTCACCACGGGGACTCATCACAGATACGCAGTATTTT | CASSPRGLITDTQYF
once | TRBJ2-1 | TRBV7-2 | TRBD1 | TGTGCCAGCAGCTTAAGACAGGGCCATGAGCAGTTCTTC | CASSLRQGHEQFF
NA | TRBJ2-3 | TRBV4-1 | NA | TGCGCCAGCAGGAGGGGACTCCTCACAGATACGCAGTATTTT | CASRRGLLTDTQYF
NA | TRBJ2-3 | TRBV6-8 | NA | TGTGCCAGCAGTTTCTATACTAGCTGCGGCACAGATACGCAGTATTTT | CASSFYTSCGTDTQYF
once | TRBJ2-3 | TRBV7-9 | NA | TGTGCCAGCAGCCCCTATGGGGCAGATACGCAGTATTTT | CASSPYGADTQYF
NA | TRBJ1-4 | TRBV5-1 | TRBD1 | TGCGCCAGCAGCTTGAACCCCCGGACAGGGAACCTCGGGCCTAATGAAAAACTGTTTTTT | CASSLNPRTGNLGPNEKLFF
NA | TRBJ2-3 | TRBV5-1 | TRBD2 | TGCGCCAGCAGCTTGGTTGCGGGAGAAAATACAGATACGCAGTATTTT | CASSLVAGENTDTQYF
NA | TRBJ1-1 | TRBV10-1 | TRBD1 | TGCGCCAGCAGCGATAGTAGGGACAGGGGAACAACTGAAGCTTTCTTT | CASSDSRDRGTTEAFF
NA | TRBJ1-2 | TRBV9 | NA | TGTGCCAGCAGCGTAGACGGCAGGGTTGGGGATAACTATGGCTACACCTTC | CASSVDGRVGDNYGYTF
NA | TRBJ1-3 | TRBV6-1 | NA | TGTGCCGTGGGAGGGGTATCTGGAAACACCATATATTTT | CAVGGVSGNTIYF
once | TRBJ2-5 | TRBV14 | NA | TGTGCCAGCAGCCGCGCGTCCCGGGACTGGGATTATAAAGAGACCCAGTACTTC | CASSRASRDWDYKETQYF
NA | TRBJ2-7 | TRBV4-3 | NA | TGCGCCAGCAGCCAGAACCGGGACATAACCCGAGAGCAGTACTTC | CASSQNRDITREQYF
NA | TRBJ2-1 | TRBV5-1 | NA | TGCGCCAGCAGCTTGGGAGGGAGTGCGAACTACTACAATGAGCAGTTCTTC | CASSLGGSANYYNEQFF
NA | TRBJ2-1 | TRBV9 | TRBD2 | TGTGCCAGCAGCGTAGTTTTAGCGGGGTTAAATGAGCAGTTCTTC | CASSVVLAGLNEQFF
few | TRBJ1-2 | TRBV11-2 | NA | TGTGCCAGCAGCCTCTGGGACGGTGGCTACACCTTC | CASSLWDGGYTF
few | TRBJ2-7 | TRBV6-4 | TRBD2 | TGTGCCAGCAGTTTGACTAGCGGGAGTGGATACGAGCAGTACTTC | CASSLTSGSGYEQYF
NA | TRBJ1-4 | TRBV5-1 | TRBD1 | TGCGCCAGCAGCCAGGGGGACAAAAGGGATTTTGAAAAACTGTTTTTT | CASSQGDKRDFEKLFF
NA | TRBJ1-5 | TRBV2 | TRBD1 | TGTGCCAGCAGTCGAAGTCCCGGGACAGGGGTCAATCAGCCCCAGCATTTT | CASSRSPGTGVNQPQHF
NA | TRBJ2-2 | TRBV6-5 | TRBD1 | TGTGCCAGCAGGTTAAGGACAGGGAACACCGGGGAGCTGTTTTTT | CASRLRTGNTGELFF
NA | TRBJ1-1 | TRBV7-9 | TRBD1 | TGTGCCATGACCGGGACAGGGAACACTGAAGCTTTCTTT | CAMTGTGNTEAFF
NA | TRBJ2-1 | TRBV7-2 | NA | TGTGCCAGCAGCTTAGATTCTGGGCAGTACAATGAGCAGTTCTTC | CASSLDSGQYNEQFF
NA | TRBJ2-1 | TRBV30 | TRBD1 | TGTGCCTGGAGCCGGACAGGGAGAGAGTTCTTC | CAWSRTGREFF
NA | TRBJ1-2 | TRBV19 | NA | TGTGCCAGTAGTATAGCCGACCTGAACAGCCATGGCTACACCTTC | CASSIADLNSHGYTF
NA | TRBJ2-1 | TRBV11-2 | TRBD2 | TGTGCCAGCAGCTTACCTCGGACTAGCGGCAAAAATGAGCAGTTCTTC | CASSLPRTSGKNEQFF
NA | TRBJ1-1 | TRBV4-2 | NA | TGTGCCAGCAGCCCAGGGTACGGGGCTGAAGCTTTCTTT | CASSPGYGAEAFF
NA | TRBJ2-1 | TRBV29-1 | TRBD2 | TGCAGCGCGGGAGGCCGAGTATACAATGAGCAGTTCTTC | CSAGGRVYNEQFF
NA | TRBJ1-2 | TRBV11-2 | TRBD1 | TGTGCCAGCAGCTTAGATGGAACGGGACAGGGGGACGGCTACACCTTC | CASSLDGTGQGDGYTF
NA | TRBJ1-2 | TRBV28 | NA | TGTGCCAGCAGCTCCACGAGGACGTGGGGCTACACCTTC | CASSSTRTWGYTF
NA | TRBJ1-6 | TRBV9 | NA | TGTGCCAGCAGCCCTCGACTGAACTATAATTCACCCCTCCACTTT | CASSPRLNYNSPLHF
once | TRBJ2-1 | TRBV6-5 | NA | TGTGCCAGCAGTTCGCGACAGGCCCCCTACAATGAGCAGTTCTTC | CASSSRQAPYNEQFF
NA | TRBJ2-1 | TRBV6-5 | NA | TGTGCCAGCAGGGGGACTTTAGCACGAAATGAGCAGTTCTTC | CASRGTLARNEQFF
NA | TRBJ2-2 | TRBV11-2 | NA | TGTGCCAGCAGCTTAGGGCTAGGGTGGGCCAACACCGGGGAGCTGTTTTTT | CASSLGLGWANTGELFF
NA | TRBJ2-2 | TRBV12-5 | NA | TGTGCTAGTGTGGGGGCGGTAGAGACCGGGGAGCTGTTTTTT | CASVGAVETGELFF
NA | TRBJ1-1 | TRBV7-2 | TRBD1 | TGTGCCAGCAGCTTAGTACCAGGGGGAAACACTGAAGCTTTCTTT | CASSLVPGGNTEAFF
NA | TRBJ2-3 | TRBV5-1 | NA | TGCGCCAGCAGCTTGCTCGGATCACTCTCTAGCACAGATACGCAGTATTTT | CASSLLGSLSSTDTQYF
NA | TRBJ2-2 | TRBV7-9 | NA | TGTGCCAGCCGTCGGGACGGGGAGCTGTTTTTT | CASRRDGELFF
NA | TRBJ1-4 | TRBV7-6 | NA | TGTGCCAGCAGCTTAAAGGCCGGTCCCGAAAAACTGTTTTTT | CASSLKAGPEKLFF